This is a list of T cell receptor beta chains from one sample in a study of vaccination and CD4 T cells after COVID-19. These TCRs are of unknown antigen specificity. TCRdb re-derived calls from the PCR reads in MiXCR, one entry per CDR3 protein. The sample holds 14,000 or so distinct CDR3 sequences, 55% to 80% seen once. The sequencing sample was made of CD4+ T cells from blood, cultured in vitro. These receptor sequences come from a human donor who had recovered from COVID-19. CDR3s include the opening cysteine and the closing phenylalanine or tryptophan. A D gene is named only where the DNA matches it firmly. Size is stated for part of the rows, as once, few or many counts, or as a class when the clone is expanded.

clone size,D gene,J gene,V gene,CDR3 protein,CDR3 DNA
NA,TRBD2,TRBJ2-7,TRBV7-2,CASSSLAGEAEQYF,TGTGCCAGCAGCTCTCTAGCGGGAGAAGCCGAGCAGTACTTC
few,NA,TRBJ2-7,TRBV10-3,CAISEQRRVRNSYEQYF,TGTGCCATCAGTGAGCAAAGGAGAGTGAGAAACTCCTACGAGCAGTACTTC
once,TRBD2,TRBJ2-7,TRBV7-4,CASSLGREGYEQYF,TGTGCCAGCAGCTTAGGGCGGGAGGGTTACGAGCAGTACTTC
NA,NA,TRBJ1-1,TRBV10-1,CASSEYREGTEAFF,TGCGCCAGCAGTGAATACAGGGAAGGCACTGAAGCTTTCTTT
once,NA,TRBJ1-1,TRBV2,CASRSGPHTEAFF,TGTGCCAGCAGATCCGGGCCCCACACTGAAGCTTTCTTT
few,TRBD1,TRBJ1-5,TRBV2,CASSPTGEVQPQHF,TGTGCCAGCAGTCCGACAGGGGAGGTTCAGCCCCAGCATTTT
few,NA,TRBJ1-1,TRBV6-1,CASSEGFSDYTEAFF,TGTGCCAGCAGTGAAGGGTTTTCAGACTACACTGAAGCTTTCTTT
NA,NA,TRBJ1-1,TRBV6-1,CASSSDLGNTEAFF,TGTGCCAGCAGCTCAGATCTCGGTAACACTGAAGCTTTCTTT
few,NA,TRBJ2-7,TRBV6-2/TRBV6-3,CATGRYYEQYF,TGTGCCACCGGGCGTTACTACGAGCAGTACTTC
NA,NA,TRBJ1-2,TRBV27,CASSFRAGGGYGYTF,TGTGCCAGCAGTTTCCGAGCGGGAGGAGGCTATGGCTACACCTTC
NA,NA,TRBJ1-1,TRBV29-1,CSVTRLTEAFF,TGCAGCGTTACCAGACTCACTGAAGCTTTCTTT
NA,NA,TRBJ1-3,TRBV7-3,CASSLTSGVGNTIYF,TGTGCCAGCAGCTTAACATCAGGGGTTGGAAACACCATATATTTT
few,NA,TRBJ1-1,TRBV11-2,CASSLDREGWTEAFF,TGTGCCAGCAGCTTAGATCGCGAGGGATGGACTGAAGCTTTCTTT
NA,NA,TRBJ1-4,TRBV6-1,CASSEGQGEKLFF,TGTGCCAGCAGCGAGGGGCAGGGTGAAAAACTGTTTTTT
once,TRBD2,TRBJ2-7,TRBV30,CAWNAGASTYEQYF,TGTGCTTGGAATGCGGGAGCCTCTACCTACGAGCAGTACTTC
NA,TRBD2,TRBJ2-7,TRBV28,CASSFGLAGDYF,TGTGCCAGCAGTTTTGGCCTAGCGGGAGATTACTTC
NA,NA,TRBJ1-1,TRBV27,CASSLSWRADTEAFF,TGTGCCAGCAGTTTATCGTGGCGGGCGGACACTGAAGCTTTCTTT
NA,NA,TRBJ2-2,TRBV7-2,CASSFPGADTGELFF,TGTGCCAGCAGCTTTCCGGGGGCCGATACCGGGGAGCTGTTTTTT
NA,NA,TRBJ2-3,TRBV4-1,CASSQVEVSSRDTQYF,TGCGCCAGCAGCCAAGTTGAGGTGTCTAGTAGAGATACGCAGTATTTT
NA,TRBD1,TRBJ2-1,TRBV15,CATSRGRGQGNDEQFF,TGTGCCACCAGCAGAGGAAGGGGACAGGGTAACGATGAGCAGTTCTTC
NA,NA,TRBJ1-1,TRBV7-2,CASSQGTGSNTEAFF,TGCGCCAGCAGCCAAGGAACAGGGTCGAACACTGAAGCTTTCTTT
few,NA,TRBJ1-5,TRBV7-2,CASSWREHQPQHF,TGTGCCAGCAGCTGGAGGGAACATCAGCCCCAGCATTTT
NA,TRBD1,TRBJ1-2,TRBV7-2,CASSPTGGVNGYTF,TGTGCCAGCAGCCCCACAGGGGGCGTAAATGGCTACACCTTC
once,NA,TRBJ2-5,TRBV10-1,CASSDPTRPSQETQYF,TGCGCCAGCAGTGACCCGACTAGGCCTTCACAAGAGACCCAGTACTTC
NA,NA,TRBJ1-2,TRBV15,CATSTEGPIYGYTF,TGTGCCACCAGCACCGAGGGACCGATCTATGGCTACACCTTC
NA,NA,TRBJ2-7,TRBV7-2,CASSPALGDEQYF,TGTGCCAGCAGCCCTGCTTTGGGGGACGAGCAGTACTTC